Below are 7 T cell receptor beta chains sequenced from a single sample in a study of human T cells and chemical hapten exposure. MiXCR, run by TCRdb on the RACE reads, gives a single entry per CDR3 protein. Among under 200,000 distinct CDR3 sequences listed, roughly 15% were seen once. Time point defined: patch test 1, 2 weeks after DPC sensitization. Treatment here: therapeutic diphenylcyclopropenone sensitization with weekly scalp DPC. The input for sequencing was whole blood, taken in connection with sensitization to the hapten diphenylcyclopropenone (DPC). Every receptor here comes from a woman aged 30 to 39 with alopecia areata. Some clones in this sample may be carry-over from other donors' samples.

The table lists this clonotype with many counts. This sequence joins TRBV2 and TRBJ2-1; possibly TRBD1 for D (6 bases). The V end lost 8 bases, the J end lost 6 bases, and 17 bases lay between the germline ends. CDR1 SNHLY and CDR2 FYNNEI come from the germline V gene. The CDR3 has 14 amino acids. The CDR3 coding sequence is TGTGCCAGCCAGGCCCCGACAGGTAGCAATGAGCAGTTCTTC. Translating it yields CASQAPTGSNEQFF.

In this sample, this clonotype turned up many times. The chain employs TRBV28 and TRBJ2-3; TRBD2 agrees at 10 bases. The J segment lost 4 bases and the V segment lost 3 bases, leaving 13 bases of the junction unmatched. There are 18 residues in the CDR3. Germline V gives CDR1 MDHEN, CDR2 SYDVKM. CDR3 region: CASSLSGTSASWADTQYF. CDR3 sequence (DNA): TGTGCCAGCAGTTTGTCCGGGACTAGCGCCTCATGGGCAGATACGCAGTATTTT.

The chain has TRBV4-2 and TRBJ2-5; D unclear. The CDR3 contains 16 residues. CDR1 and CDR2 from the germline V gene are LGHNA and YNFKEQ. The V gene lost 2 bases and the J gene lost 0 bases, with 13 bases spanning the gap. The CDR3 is CASSQPSDRDQETQYF. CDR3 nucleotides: TGTGCCAGCAGCCAACCCTCCGACCGGGACCAAGAGACCCAGTACTTC.

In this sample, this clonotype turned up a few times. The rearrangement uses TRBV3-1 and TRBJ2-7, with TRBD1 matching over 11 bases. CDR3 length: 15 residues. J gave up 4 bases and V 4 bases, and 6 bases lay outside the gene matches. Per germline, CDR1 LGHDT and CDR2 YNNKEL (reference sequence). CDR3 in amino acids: CASSPGTGGPYEQYF. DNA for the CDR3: TGTGCCAGCAGCCCCGGGACAGGGGGTCCGTACGAGCAGTACTTC.

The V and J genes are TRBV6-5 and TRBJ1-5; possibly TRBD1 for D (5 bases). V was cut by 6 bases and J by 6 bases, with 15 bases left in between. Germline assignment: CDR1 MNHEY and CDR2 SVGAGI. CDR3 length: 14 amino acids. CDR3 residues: CASSSSRGGQPQHF. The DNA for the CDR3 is TGTGCCAGCAGCTCATCCCGGGGGGGTCAGCCCCAGCATTTT.

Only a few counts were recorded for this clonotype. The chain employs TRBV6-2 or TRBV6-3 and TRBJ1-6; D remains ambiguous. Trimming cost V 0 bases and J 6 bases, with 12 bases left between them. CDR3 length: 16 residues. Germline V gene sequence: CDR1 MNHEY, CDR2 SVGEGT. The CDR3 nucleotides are TGTGCCAGCAGTTACTCGACCGGAATGGTTAATTCACCCCTCCACTTT. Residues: CASSYSTGMVNSPLHF.

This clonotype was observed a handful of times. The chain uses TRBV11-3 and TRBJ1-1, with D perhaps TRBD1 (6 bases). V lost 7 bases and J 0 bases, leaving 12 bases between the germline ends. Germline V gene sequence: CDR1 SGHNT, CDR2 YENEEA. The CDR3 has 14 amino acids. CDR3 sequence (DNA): TGTGCCAGCACCTCCAGGGGTATGAACACTGAAGCTTTCTTT. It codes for CASTSRGMNTEAFF.